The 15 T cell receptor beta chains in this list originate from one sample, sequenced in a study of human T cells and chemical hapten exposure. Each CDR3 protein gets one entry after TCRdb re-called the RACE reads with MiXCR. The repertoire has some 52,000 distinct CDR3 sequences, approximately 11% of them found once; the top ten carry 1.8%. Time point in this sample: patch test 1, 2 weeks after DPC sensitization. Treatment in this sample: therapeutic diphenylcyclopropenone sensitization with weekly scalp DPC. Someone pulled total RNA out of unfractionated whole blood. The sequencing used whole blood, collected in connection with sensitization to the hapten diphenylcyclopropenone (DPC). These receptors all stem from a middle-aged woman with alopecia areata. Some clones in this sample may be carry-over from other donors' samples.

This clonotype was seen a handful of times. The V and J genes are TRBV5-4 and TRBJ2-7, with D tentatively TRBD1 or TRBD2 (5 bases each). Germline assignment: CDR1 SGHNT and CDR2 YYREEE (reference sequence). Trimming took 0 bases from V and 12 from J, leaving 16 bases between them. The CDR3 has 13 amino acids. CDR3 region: CASSLAKMGTPYF. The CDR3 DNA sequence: TGTGCCAGCAGCTTGGCCAAAATGGGGACCCCGTACTTC.

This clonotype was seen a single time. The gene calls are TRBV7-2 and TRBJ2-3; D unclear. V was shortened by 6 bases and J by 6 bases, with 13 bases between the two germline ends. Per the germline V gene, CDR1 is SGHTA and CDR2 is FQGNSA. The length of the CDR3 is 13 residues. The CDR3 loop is CASRPADVDTQYF. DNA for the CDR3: TGTGCCAGCAGACCTGCGGACGTCGATACGCAGTATTTT.

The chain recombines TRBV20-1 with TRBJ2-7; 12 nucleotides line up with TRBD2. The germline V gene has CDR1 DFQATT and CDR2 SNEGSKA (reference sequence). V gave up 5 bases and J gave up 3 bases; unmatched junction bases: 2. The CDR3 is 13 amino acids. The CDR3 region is CSAATSGSYEQYF. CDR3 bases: TGCAGTGCTGCGACTAGCGGGAGCTACGAGCAGTACTTC.

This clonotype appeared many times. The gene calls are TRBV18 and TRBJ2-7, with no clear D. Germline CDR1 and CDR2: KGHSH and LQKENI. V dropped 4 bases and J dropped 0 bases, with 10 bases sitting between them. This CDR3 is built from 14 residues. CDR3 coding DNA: TGTGCCAGCTCACGGGCAGCTGACTCCTACGAGCAGTACTTC. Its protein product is CASSRAADSYEQYF. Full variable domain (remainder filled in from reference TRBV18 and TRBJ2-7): NAGVMQNPRHLVRRRGQEARLRCSPMKGHSHVYWYRQLPEEGLKFMVYLQKENIIDESGMPKERFSAEFPKEGPSILRIQQVVRGDSAAYFCASSRAADSYEQYFGPGTRLTVT.

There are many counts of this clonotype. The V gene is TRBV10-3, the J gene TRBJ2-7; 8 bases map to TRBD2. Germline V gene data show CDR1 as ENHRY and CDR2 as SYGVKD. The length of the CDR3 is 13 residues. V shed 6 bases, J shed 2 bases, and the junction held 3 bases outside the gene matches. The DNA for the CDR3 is TGTGCCATCAGCGGGGGGGACCCCTACGAGCAGTACTTC. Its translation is CAISGGDPYEQYF.

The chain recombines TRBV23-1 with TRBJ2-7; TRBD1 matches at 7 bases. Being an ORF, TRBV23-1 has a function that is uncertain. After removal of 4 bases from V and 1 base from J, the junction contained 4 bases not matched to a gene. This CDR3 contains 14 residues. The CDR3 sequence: CASSPSGQSYEQYF. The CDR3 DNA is TGCGCCAGCAGTCCCTCGGGACAGTCCTACGAGCAGTACTTC.

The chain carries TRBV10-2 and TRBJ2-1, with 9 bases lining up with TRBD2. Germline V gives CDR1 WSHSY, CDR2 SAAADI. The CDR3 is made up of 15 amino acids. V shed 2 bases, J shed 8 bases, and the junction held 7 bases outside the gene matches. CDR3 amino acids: CASSEALAGQDEQFF. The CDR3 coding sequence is TGCGCCAGCAGTGAGGCCCTAGCGGGACAAGATGAGCAGTTCTTC.

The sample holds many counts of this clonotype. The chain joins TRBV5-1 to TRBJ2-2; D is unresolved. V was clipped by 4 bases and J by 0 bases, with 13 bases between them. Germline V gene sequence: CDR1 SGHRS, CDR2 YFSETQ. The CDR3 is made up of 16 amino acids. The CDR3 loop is CASSVAARTNTGELFF. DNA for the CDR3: TGCGCCAGCAGCGTCGCGGCACGCACGAACACCGGGGAGCTGTTTTTT. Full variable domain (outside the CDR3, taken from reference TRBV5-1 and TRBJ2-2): KAGVTQTPRYLIKTRGQQVTLSCSPISGHRSVSWYQQTPGQGLQFLFEYFSETQRNKGNFPGRFSGRQFSNSRSEMNVSTLELGDSALYLCASSVAARTNTGELFFGEGSRLTVL.

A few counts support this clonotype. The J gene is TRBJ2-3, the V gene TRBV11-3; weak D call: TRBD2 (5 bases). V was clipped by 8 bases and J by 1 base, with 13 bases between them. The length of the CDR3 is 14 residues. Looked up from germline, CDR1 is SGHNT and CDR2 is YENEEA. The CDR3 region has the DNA TGTGCCAGCGGGAGAGCGAGCCGCACAGATACGCAGTATTTT. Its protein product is CASGRASRTDTQYF.

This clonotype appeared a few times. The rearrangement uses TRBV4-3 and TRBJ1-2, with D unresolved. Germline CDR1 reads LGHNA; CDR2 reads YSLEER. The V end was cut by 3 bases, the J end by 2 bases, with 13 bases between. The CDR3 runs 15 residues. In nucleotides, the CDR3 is TGCGCCAGCAGCCATGCTTCTGACGGAAACTATGGCTACACCTTC. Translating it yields CASSHASDGNYGYTF.

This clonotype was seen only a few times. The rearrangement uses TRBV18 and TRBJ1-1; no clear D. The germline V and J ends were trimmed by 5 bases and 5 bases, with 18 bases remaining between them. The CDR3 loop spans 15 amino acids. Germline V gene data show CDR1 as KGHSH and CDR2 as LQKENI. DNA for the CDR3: TGTGCCAGCTCAGAAAACCGGGCTCCGAGGACTGAAGCTTTCTTT. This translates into CASSENRAPRTEAFF.

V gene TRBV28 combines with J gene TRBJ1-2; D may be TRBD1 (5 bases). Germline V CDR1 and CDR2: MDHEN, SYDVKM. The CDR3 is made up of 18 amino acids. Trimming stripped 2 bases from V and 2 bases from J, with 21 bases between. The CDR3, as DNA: TGTGCCAGCAGTTTAAGTCTCGGGATGGGCAGGGAGAACTATGGCTACACCTTC. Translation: CASSLSLGMGRENYGYTF.

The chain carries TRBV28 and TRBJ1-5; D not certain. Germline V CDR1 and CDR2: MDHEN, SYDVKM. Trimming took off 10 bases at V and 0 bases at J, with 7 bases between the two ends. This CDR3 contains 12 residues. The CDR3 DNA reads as TGTGCCACCGGGATTAGCAATCAGCCCCAGCATTTT. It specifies CATGISNQPQHF.

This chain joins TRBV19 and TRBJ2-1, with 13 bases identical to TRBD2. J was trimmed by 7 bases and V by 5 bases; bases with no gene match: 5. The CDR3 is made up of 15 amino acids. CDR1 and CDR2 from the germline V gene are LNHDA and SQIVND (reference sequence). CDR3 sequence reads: CASSAGTSGINEQFF. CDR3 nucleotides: TGTGCCAGTAGTGCCGGGACTAGCGGGATTAATGAGCAGTTCTTC.

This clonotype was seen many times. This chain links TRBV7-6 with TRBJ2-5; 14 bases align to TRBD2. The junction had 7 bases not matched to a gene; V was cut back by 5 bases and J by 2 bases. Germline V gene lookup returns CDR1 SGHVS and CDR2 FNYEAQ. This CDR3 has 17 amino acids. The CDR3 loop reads CASSPWTSGGTQETQYF. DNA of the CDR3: TGTGCCAGCAGCCCTTGGACTAGCGGGGGGACTCAAGAGACCCAGTACTTC.